This TCR beta chain was sequenced for a study of early T cells in non-severe SARS-CoV-2 infection. Study information: The authors sequenced bulk RNA from unsorted whole blood, leaving chains unpaired. Study-wide results and caveats: The study's VDJdb matching favored anti-spike CD8 responses and missed private and CD4 specificities.

This clonotype came up many times. Its antigen is as yet unknown. Individual cDNA molecules received unique molecular identifiers. Via MiXCR, TCRdb re-called the 5' RACE reads, giving one row per CDR3 protein. The sample holds tens of thousands of distinct CDR3 sequences, roughly 7.9% seen once. This clonotype was obtained from an adult who was a healthcare worker with PCR-confirmed SARS-CoV-2 infection or an uninfected control (not recorded which). The starting material was whole blood, obtained at baseline.

CDR3 coding DNA: TGTGCCAGCAGCTTAGCCCCCTCGGGTTCCACGCAGTATTTT. It encodes CASSLAPSGSTQYF. J is TRBJ2-3 and V is TRBV7-3; D remains unclear. Trimming took 2 bases from V and 9 from J, leaving 15 bases between them. The CDR3 has 14 residues. The germline CDR1 and CDR2 sequences are SGHTA and FQGTGA.